Only a few counts were recorded for the clone carrying this T cell receptor (beta chain). Clones were read by immunoSEQ multiplex PCR, and TCRdb kept only the in-frame ones, dropping some. Altogether 100,000 or so clones are present, about 86% being singletons, with the ten largest covering 10% to 15%. The sample originates from a study of blood T cell repertoires in COVID-19. Study-level information: T cells, B-cell-depleted T cells, or PBMCs provided the cDNA or gDNA that served as material.

The CDR3 loop spans 18 amino acids. The J segment lost 3 bases and the V segment lost 2 bases, leaving 11 bases of the junction unmatched. Germline V gene data show CDR1 as MNHEY and CDR2 as SVGEGT. Sample: peripheral blood. This chain joins TRBV6-2 or TRBV6-3 and TRBJ2-2, with 8 bases identical to TRBD2. The clonotype originates from a woman aged 55-70 years in a cohort sampled during active or convalescent COVID-19. The CDR3, as DNA: TGTGCCAGCAGTTACCCAGAAGGGAGCGGGGGCCACACCGGGGAGCTGTTTTTT. Translated, it gives CASSYPEGSGGHTGELFF.